This T cell receptor beta chain was sequenced during a study of vaccination effects on CD4 cells after COVID-19. General study results and limits: Healthy vaccine recipients' vaccine-induced clones were almost all SARS-CoV-2 mono-reactive. Clones induced by infection and by vaccine showed marked clonal contraction late after vaccination.

Notes on this clone: Its matching antigen is unknown.

There are 16 residues in the CDR3. Unmatched junction bases numbered 9, after V lost 5 bases and J lost 5 bases. Germline values: CDR1 SGHRS, CDR2 YFSETQ. CD4+ T cells specific for antigen were expanded with viral peptide pools by the ViraFEST assay before sequencing. After roughly 9 days in culture, the CD4+ T cells were isolated. Nobody among the vaccine recipients had prior SARS-CoV-2 infection (nucleocapsid antibodies were negative). Cultivation was performed at a few million PBMC per well with 10 IU/ml IL-2 and around 10 ug/ml peptides added. Profiling relied on immunoSEQ multiplex PCR, and the TCRdb table lists in-frame clones only, not all of them. The table has roughly 52,000 clones, 70% seen once.

This chain connects TRBV5-1 to TRBJ2-4; 11 bases line up with TRBD2. This specimen consisted of CD4+ T cells from PBMCs cultured with SARS-CoV-2 spike peptides, obtained before COVID-19 vaccination. The TCR comes from a human donor who received a COVID-19 vaccine. In nucleotides, the CDR3 is TGCGCCAGCAGTCTTAGCGGGGGGGCGACGGAAAACATTCAGTACTTC. Its protein product is CASSLSGGATENIQYF.